This T cell receptor (beta chain) was identified in a study of T-cell reconstitution after alpha-beta-depleted transplantation in children. This clonotype was detected ten times or more. Its antigen is as yet unknown. Study conclusions and caveats: By about two months after transplant, alpha-beta T cells reportedly arose from several hundred graft clones that had expanded. Counts and diversity of T cells one year after transplant came mostly from newly produced T cells. Elevated TCRbeta diversity at day 60 was traced, in some patients, to surviving recipient T cells and thymic progenitors.

Preparation of the TCRbeta library was carried out with unique molecular identifiers. TCRdb recomputed calls from the PCR reads with MiXCR, one row per CDR3 protein. The table includes more than 200,000 distinct CDR3 sequences, under 30% detected once. The sample here was PBMCs, mostly from graft donor cells, taken 360 days after TCRalphabeta/CD19-depleted stem cell transplant. The receptor's source is a female patient aged 2-9 years who had a stem cell transplant for congenital amegakaryocytic thrombocytopenia, so the T cells may come from the graft donor.

CDR3 DNA sequence: TGCGCCAGCAGCTTCTCGGAGGAGCAGTTCTTC. Translating it yields CASSFSEEQFF. The genes are TRBV5-1 and TRBJ2-1; D not certain. The CDR3 has 11 amino acids. The germline CDR1 and CDR2 sequences are SGHRS and YFSETQ. Trimming removed 2 bases at V and 10 bases at J, with 7 bases between.